The clone carrying this T cell receptor (beta chain) appeared a few times. Its antigen is not identified. Deletions cut 3 bases from V and 2 bases from J, with 14 bases between. The CDR3 covers 15 residues. In germline, CDR1 is LNHDA, CDR2 SQIVND (reference sequence). These data originate in a study of blood T cells in healthy people across ages. Study observations and caveats: Researchers deemed the diversity estimates from one million T cells underestimates.

Through a sample-barcoded 5' primer and a J-beta primer mix, a second PCR was run for about 6 to 11 cycles. Researchers report that a template-switch adaptor with 12 random nucleotides tagged each cDNA molecule. TCRdb re-called the 5' RACE reads with MiXCR, one entry per CDR3 protein. The table records roughly 640,000 distinct CDR3 sequences, roughly 31% of them present only once. The receptor was isolated from a woman over 75 in good health. Material for sequencing was blood. The rearrangement uses TRBV19 and TRBJ2-7; tentatively, D is TRBD1 (5 bases). CDR3 DNA sequence: TGTGCCAGTAGTATGACAGTCGATCCCGCCTACGAGCAGTACTTC. Encoded protein: CASSMTVDPAYEQYF.